This TCR beta chain was captured in a study of shared clonotypes between healthy human individuals. The repertoire was sequenced with immunoSEQ multiplex PCR; TCRdb's copy has only in-frame clones and lacks some. The table lists about 2.4 million clones, approximately 94% of them singletons. V was cut by 0 bases and J by 3 bases, with 17 bases left in between. Germline-derived CDR1 and CDR2 are LGHNA and YNFKEQ. CDR3 length: 18 residues. Donors were healthy HIV-negative adults without recently reported acute infections or vaccinations. CD45RA+ naive and CD45RA-negative memory subsets were separated from CD4+ cells.

Sample: naive CD4+ T cells from PBMCs. Sample subset: CD45RA+ positively selected. The genes are TRBV4-2 and TRBJ1-4; possible D gene TRBD1, 5 bases. This sequence originates from a man aged 18 to 35 in good health. Some clones in this sample may be carry-over from other donors' samples. CDR3 sequence (DNA): TGTGCCAGCAGCCAAGAAGTTCCAGCCGGGGCAGCTAATGAAAAACTGTTTTTT. Translated: CASSQEVPAGAANEKLFF.